Below, 27 T cell receptor beta chains from the same sample are listed, as sequenced in a study of CD8 T cells in ankylosing spondylitis. For these receptors, no antigen is known. Using its own MiXCR run on the 5' RACE reads, TCRdb lists one record per CDR3 protein. The sample lists 750,000 to 850,000 distinct CDR3 sequences; roughly 10% were seen once. Study conclusions and caveats: One TCR beta motif, made up of roughly 8 highly homologous variants, appeared characteristic of ankylosing spondylitis blood.

Material for sequencing was blood, either unsorted or a sorted T cell fraction (not recorded which). The source is a male donor with ankylosing spondylitis.

This clonotype has a handful of counts. The J gene is TRBJ1-2, the V gene TRBV15; 9 positions match TRBD1. Trimming cost V 0 bases and J 7 bases; bases outside gene matches: 9. The CDR3 has 16 amino acids. The germline CDR1 and CDR2 sequences are LNHNV and YYDKDF (reference sequence). CDR3 amino acids: CATSRDKQGALSGYTF. The CDR3 DNA sequence: TGTGCCACCAGCAGAGATAAACAGGGGGCGCTTAGTGGCTACACCTTC.

The chain uses TRBV10-3 and TRBJ2-7; no clear D gene. Germline CDR1 reads ENHRY; CDR2 reads SYGVKD. V gave up 6 bases and J gave up 5 bases, with 14 bases separating them. The CDR3 has 13 amino acids. CDR3 sequence reads: CAIRPPQVNEQYF. CDR3 sequence (DNA): TGTGCCATCAGGCCTCCTCAGGTCAACGAGCAGTACTTC.

This clonotype was recorded many times. V gene TRBV15 combines with J gene TRBJ2-7; D call uncertain. CDR3 length equals 13 residues. V was clipped by 0 bases and J by 3 bases, with 6 bases between them. Germline V CDR1 and CDR2: LNHNV, YYDKDF (reference sequence). CDR3 loop: CATSRDEVYEQYF. The CDR3 bases are TGTGCCACCAGCAGAGATGAGGTCTACGAGCAGTACTTC.

The sample holds a few counts of this clonotype. CDR3 amino acids: CASSLRGQGRETQYF. In DNA, the CDR3 is TGTGCCAGCAGCTTGAGGGGACAGGGACGGGAGACCCAGTACTTC. The chain has TRBV11-2 and TRBJ2-5, with 9 bases identical to TRBD1. Per germline, CDR1 SGHAT and CDR2 FQNNGV. The CDR3 loop spans 15 amino acids. V gave up 3 bases and J gave up 5 bases; unmatched junction bases: 7.

The CDR3: CASTLEWGHYEQYF. In DNA, the CDR3 is TGTGCCAGCACCCTGGAGTGGGGGCACTACGAGCAGTACTTC. The V gene is TRBV6-1, the J gene TRBJ2-7, with D perhaps matching TRBD1 (6 bases). The germline V and J ends were trimmed by 7 bases and 3 bases, with 16 bases remaining between them. Germline values: CDR1 MNHNS, CDR2 SASEGT. The CDR3 is made up of 14 amino acids.

The rearrangement uses TRBV10-3 and TRBJ1-1; weak D call: TRBD1 (6 bases). Germline assignment: CDR1 ENHRY and CDR2 SYGVKD. The CDR3 runs to 13 residues. Trimming left V 6 bases short and J 4 bases short, with 12 bases between. CDR3 in DNA: TGTGCCATCAGGGGGAGGGGGGGCACTGAAGCTTTCTTT. Protein sequence: CAIRGRGGTEAFF.

The table lists this clonotype with many counts. The genes are TRBV5-6 and TRBJ2-6, with D uncertain. This CDR3 is built from 16 residues. Per the germline V gene, CDR1 is SGHDT and CDR2 is YYEEEE. V was clipped by 0 bases and J by 4 bases, with 11 bases between them. Written as DNA, the CDR3 is TGTGCCAGCAGCTTGGTTAGGGCATCGGGGGCCAACGTCCTGACTTTC. This translates into CASSLVRASGANVLTF. Full variable domain (missing parts from reference TRBV5-6 and TRBJ2-6): DAGVTQSPTHLIKTRGQQVTLRCSPKSGHDTVSWYQQALGQGPQFIFQYYEEEERQRGNFPDRFSGHQFPNYSSELNVNALLLGDSALYLCASSLVRASGANVLTFGAGSRLTVL.

This clonotype has ten or more counts. V gene TRBV20-1 combines with J gene TRBJ1-5; no clear D gene. Trimming pared 5 bases from V and 6 bases from J, leaving 14 bases between. Germline-derived CDR1 and CDR2 are DFQATT and SNEGSKA (reference sequence). The CDR3 spans 13 residues. Here the CDR3 reads CSAFPYPTQPQHF. CDR3 DNA sequence: TGCAGTGCTTTCCCCTACCCCACTCAGCCCCAGCATTTT.

This clonotype was counted between two and nine times. This chain links TRBV20-1 with TRBJ1-5; D is unresolved. CDR3 size: 14 residues. Between the trimmed V and J ends, which lost 0 bases and 2 bases, there was a span of 8 bases. CDR1 is DFQATT, CDR2 SNEGSKA, per germline (reference sequence). CDR3 nucleotides: TGCAGTGCTAGAGATCTCGGAGGCAATCAGCCCCAGCATTTT. Encoded protein: CSARDLGGNQPQHF.

This clonotype was seen ten or more times. The V call is TRBV4-3, the J call TRBJ2-3, with D possibly TRBD2 on 6 matching bases. The germline CDR1 and CDR2 sequences are LGHNA and YSLEER. V lost 0 bases and J 4 bases, leaving 14 bases between the germline ends. The CDR3 is 16 residues long. CDR3 sequence: CASSQDLGGGADTQYF. In DNA, the CDR3 is TGCGCCAGCAGCCAAGATCTCGGCGGAGGGGCAGATACGCAGTATTTT.

The table lists this clonotype with a few counts. The chain employs TRBV4-3 and TRBJ1-6; D is undetermined. V was cut by 0 bases and J by 14 bases, with 14 bases left in between. The CDR3 length is 14 residues. CDR1 and CDR2 from the germline V gene are LGHNA and YSLEER. CDR3 sequence: CASSQDIMTMALHF. CDR3 nucleotides: TGCGCCAGCAGCCAAGATATAATGACAATGGCCCTCCACTTT.

In this sample, this clonotype turned up many times. Written as DNA, the CDR3 is TGTGCCAGCAGCTTCCCCGGGACCCAGTACTTC. Its translation: CASSFPGTQYF. The chain employs TRBV7-2 and TRBJ2-5; no clear D. Germline V lookup: CDR1 SGHTA, CDR2 FQGNSA. The CDR3 loop spans 11 amino acids. The germline V and J ends were trimmed by 3 bases and 7 bases, with 6 bases remaining between them. The whole variable domain, remainder taken from reference TRBV7-2 and TRBJ2-5, is GAGVSQSPSNKVTEKGKDVELRCDPISGHTALYWYRQSLGQGLEFLIYFQGNSAPDKSGLPSDRFSAERTGGSVSTLTIQRTQQEDSAVYLCASSFPGTQYFGPGTRLLVL.

This chain links TRBV5-1 with TRBJ1-1, with D possibly being TRBD1 (5 bases). This CDR3 is built from 15 residues. CDR1 and CDR2 (germline): SGHRS, YFSETQ. The V gene lost 3 bases and the J gene lost 1 base, with 13 bases spanning the gap. CDR3 sequence: CASSWDGPANTEAFF. CDR3 nucleotides: TGCGCCAGCAGCTGGGACGGCCCAGCGAACACTGAAGCTTTCTTT.

A few counts support this clonotype. V gene TRBV4-2 combines with J gene TRBJ2-2; 10 bases fit TRBD1. CDR3 length equals 17 residues. V shed 0 bases, J shed 3 bases, and the junction held 4 bases outside the gene matches. The germline V gene has CDR1 LGHNA and CDR2 YNFKEQ. The CDR3 bases are TGTGCCAGCAGCCAAGATCCCGGGACAGGGGACACCGGGGAGCTGTTTTTT. This encodes CASSQDPGTGDTGELFF.

This chain links TRBV27 with TRBJ2-1; 7 nucleotides agree with TRBD1. The CDR3 totals 13 residues. Germline CDR1 is MNHEY and CDR2 is SMNVEV (reference sequence). The ends lost 7 bases at V and 4 bases at J; junction bases unmatched: 4. CDR3 loop: CASTPGGYNEQFF. CDR3 nucleotide sequence: TGTGCCAGCACCCCAGGGGGTTACAATGAGCAGTTCTTC.

The V call is TRBV7-2, the J call TRBJ1-5; D unresolved. Germline CDR1 and CDR2: SGHTA and FQGNSA. The V gene lost 3 bases and the J gene lost 2 bases, with 8 bases spanning the gap. CDR3 length: 14 amino acids. CDR3 coding DNA: TGTGCCAGCAGCTTCCGATTTGGCAATCAGCCCCAGCATTTT. Protein product: CASSFRFGNQPQHF.

V usage is TRBV7-2 and J usage is TRBJ1-2; 9 bases fit TRBD1. The germline gives CDR1 SGHTA, CDR2 FQGNSA. J gave up 4 bases and V 5 bases, and 8 bases lay outside the gene matches. The CDR3 spans 15 residues. CDR3 sequence (DNA): TGTGCCAGCAGCCCCACCGGGACAGGGTCCTATGGCTACACCTTC. This encodes CASSPTGTGSYGYTF.

This chain links TRBV5-1 with TRBJ1-1, with D maybe TRBD1 (5 bases). V shed 4 bases and J shed 2 bases, with 18 bases lying between them. The CDR3 loop spans 16 amino acids. In germline, CDR1 is SGHRS, CDR2 YFSETQ. CDR3 sequence (DNA): TGCGCCAGCAGCACTGTCGGGGGGGTTGCTAACACTGAAGCTTTCTTT. This gives the protein CASSTVGGVANTEAFF.

This clonotype occurred many times. V usage is TRBV6-5 and J usage is TRBJ2-5; D gene uncertain. CDR1 and CDR2 (germline): MNHEY, SVGAGI. The ends were cut back, 2 bases at V and 5 bases at J, with 9 bases in the middle. This CDR3 spans 13 amino acids. CDR3 nucleotides: TGTGCCAGCAGTTACAGGGTTCCCGAGACCCAGTACTTC. This translates into CASSYRVPETQYF.

The chain couples TRBV18 to TRBJ2-3; no definite D call. Germline V lookup: CDR1 KGHSH, CDR2 LQKENI. The CDR3 runs to 13 residues. V shed 3 bases and J shed 2 bases, with 6 bases lying between them. The CDR3 sequence is CASSPIITDTQYF. The CDR3 coding sequence is TGTGCCAGCTCACCGATTATCACAGATACGCAGTATTTT.

This clonotype was seen more than once but under ten times. CDR3 sequence reads: CASGWQTSYGYTF. CDR3 nucleotides: TGTGCCAGCGGGTGGCAGACCAGCTATGGCTACACCTTC. The genes are TRBV6-1 and TRBJ1-2; D uncertain. This CDR3 has 13 amino acids. Looked up from germline, CDR1 is MNHNS and CDR2 is SASEGT. With 8 bases removed from V and 4 bases from J, the gap between germline ends came to 14 bases.

CDR3 in amino acids: CASSYSALQPQHF. CDR3 in DNA: TGTGCCAGCAGTTACTCAGCCCTTCAGCCCCAGCATTTT. The chain uses TRBV6-5 and TRBJ1-5, with no clear D. Trimming left V 0 bases short and J 6 bases short, with 6 bases between. This CDR3 contains 13 residues. The germline V gene has CDR1 MNHEY and CDR2 SVGAGI.

DNA for the CDR3: TGCGCCAGCAGCCGAGGACAGAATTATGGAAACACCATATATTTT. Translating gives CASSRGQNYGNTIYF. The V call is TRBV4-1, the J call TRBJ1-3, with TRBD1 as a possible D gene (6 bases). Germline values: CDR1 MGHRA, CDR2 YSYEKL. This CDR3 contains 15 residues. The germline V and J ends were trimmed by 4 bases and 3 bases, with 13 bases remaining between them.

The rearrangement joins TRBV4-2 to TRBJ2-5; 7 bases are shared with TRBD2. J was trimmed by 4 bases and V by 0 bases; bases with no gene match: 11. The CDR3 is 17 residues long. Per the germline V gene, CDR1 is LGHNA and CDR2 is YNFKEQ. The DNA for the CDR3 is TGTGCCAGCAGCCAAGATATCTGGCGGGAGAGGGGAGAGACCCAGTACTTC. Its translation is CASSQDIWRERGETQYF.

In this sample, this clonotype turned up many times. The chain uses TRBV6-5 and TRBJ1-1; TRBD1 matches at 9 bases. The J segment lost 0 bases and the V segment lost 2 bases, leaving 7 bases of the junction unmatched. The germline V gene has CDR1 MNHEY and CDR2 SVGAGI. This CDR3 contains 17 residues. CDR3 DNA: TGTGCCAGCAGTTACAGTGGACAGGGGTTTATGAACACTGAAGCTTTCTTT. Translating it yields CASSYSGQGFMNTEAFF.

This rearrangement joins TRBV6-1 to TRBJ2-4; D is possibly TRBD2 (6 bases). The germline V and J ends were trimmed by 5 bases and 8 bases, with 22 bases remaining between them. The CDR3 loop spans 16 amino acids. Germline assignment: CDR1 MNHNS and CDR2 SASEGT. The CDR3 DNA reads TGTGCCAGCAGTCTCGTCAGGGTTGTCTCGGGGGACATTCAGTACTTC. Protein product: CASSLVRVVSGDIQYF.

This clonotype was observed many times. This chain connects TRBV7-2 to TRBJ1-4; D not resolved. Trimming took 0 bases from V and 7 from J, leaving 9 bases between them. CDR1 SGHTA and CDR2 FQGNSA come from the germline V gene. The CDR3 is 14 residues long. The CDR3 DNA reads TGTGCCAGCAGCTTAGCGCGGTGGTCTGAAAAACTGTTTTTT. This sequence encodes CASSLARWSEKLFF.